Presented here are 27 T cell receptor beta chains from one specimen sequenced in a study of neurological immune-mediated disorders. One entry per CDR3 protein results from TCRdb running MiXCR on the 5' RACE reads. The table lists about 76,000 distinct CDR3 sequences, 15% to 20% of them singletons. Sample: PBMCs. The receptors were gathered from a woman aged 40-49 years in good health.

The rearrangement joins TRBV6-5 to TRBJ2-1, with a tentative D call TRBD2 (6 bases). With 6 bases removed from V and 4 bases from J, the gap between germline ends came to 13 bases. The CDR3 contains 14 residues. Germline V gene sequence: CDR1 MNHEY, CDR2 SVGAGI. Here the CDR3 DNA reads TGTGCCAGCAGCAAGGAGGGCCGTTACAATGAGCAGTTCTTC. It is translated as CASSKEGRYNEQFF.

The chain carries TRBV7-9 and TRBJ2-1; 7 positions match TRBD2. This CDR3 is built from 16 residues. The V and J ends lost 5 bases and 9 bases, in that order; junction bases with no gene match: 16. From germline, CDR1 is SEHNR and CDR2 FQNEAQ (reference sequence). The CDR3 DNA reads TGTGCCAGCAGCCCCCGGAGCTCGGGGGGTATGGTTGAGCAGTTCTTC. Translating it yields CASSPRSSGGMVEQFF.

In this sample, this clonotype turned up many times. The V call is TRBV5-1, the J call TRBJ1-6, with a possible D match to TRBD1 (5 bases). Germline-derived CDR1 and CDR2 are SGHRS and YFSETQ. The CDR3 is 14 amino acids. Deletions cut 0 bases from V and 6 bases from J, with 7 bases between. The CDR3: CASSLGGVNSPLHF. CDR3 coding DNA: TGCGCCAGCAGCTTGGGGGGCGTTAATTCACCCCTCCACTTT.

This clonotype showed up many times. DNA of the CDR3: TGCGCCAGCAGCCAAGATCGGACAGGCAAAGGAAATGAGCAGTTCTTC. The encoded protein is CASSQDRTGKGNEQFF. The chain links TRBV4-1 to TRBJ2-1, with TRBD1 matching over 7 bases. Germline CDR1 reads MGHRA; CDR2 reads YSYEKL. J gave up 7 bases and V 0 bases, and 9 bases lay outside the gene matches. CDR3 size: 16 residues.

This clonotype occurred a few times. V is TRBV7-2 and J is TRBJ2-1; 8 nucleotides align to TRBD2. Germline V CDR1 and CDR2: SGHTA, FQGNSA. CDR3 length equals 15 residues. The ends lost 1 base at V and 9 bases at J; junction bases unmatched: 8. The CDR3 sequence is CASSLDGGVSGEQFF. The CDR3 DNA follows: TGTGCCAGCAGCTTAGACGGGGGGGTCTCGGGTGAGCAGTTCTTC.

This clonotype has a count of ten or more. This chain uses TRBV7-2 with TRBJ1-6; D not certain. CDR1 and CDR2 from the germline V gene are SGHTA and FQGNSA. This CDR3 comprises 16 residues. Trimming cost V 1 base and J 0 bases, with 7 bases left between them. CDR3 nucleotide sequence: TGTGCCAGCAGCTTAGACCTGAGCTCCTATAATTCACCCCTCCACTTT. Residues: CASSLDLSSYNSPLHF.

V is TRBV19 and J is TRBJ2-2, with D perhaps matching TRBD1 (5 bases). The CDR3 runs to 12 residues. In germline, CDR1 is LNHDA, CDR2 SQIVND (reference sequence). With 3 bases removed from V and 8 bases from J, the gap between germline ends came to 7 bases. CDR3 DNA sequence: TGTGCCAGTAGTATGGGGCGGGGGGAGCTGTTTTTT. This codes for CASSMGRGELFF.

This clonotype was seen repeatedly, ten times or more. The chain couples TRBV10-3 to TRBJ1-1; TRBD1 might be the D (5 bases). The CDR3 covers 14 residues. V was cut by 2 bases and J by 1 base, with 8 bases left in between. CDR1 and CDR2 from the germline V gene are ENHRY and SYGVKD. CDR3 sequence: CAISEATANTEAFF. In nucleotides, the CDR3 is TGTGCCATCAGTGAGGCGACAGCGAACACTGAAGCTTTCTTT.

This clonotype was picked up many times. This CDR3 is CASSLGGVANGNEQYF. DNA for the CDR3: TGTGCCAGCAGCTTAGGTGGGGTTGCTAATGGGAACGAGCAGTACTTC. The rearrangement uses TRBV7-9 and TRBJ2-7; D ambiguous. The CDR3 sequence is 16 residues long. The V gene's germline CDR1 is SEHNR and CDR2 FQNEAQ (reference sequence). V was pared by 1 base and J by 5 bases, with 18 bases between.

This clonotype came up many times. The chain carries TRBV4-2 and TRBJ2-1; possibly TRBD2 for D (5 bases). The CDR3 has 16 amino acids. Trimming shortened V by 0 bases and J by 4 bases, and 13 bases separated the two germline ends. Germline values: CDR1 LGHNA, CDR2 YNFKEQ. The CDR3 loop reads CASSQEAGGWYNEQFF. The CDR3 coding sequence is TGTGCCAGCAGCCAAGAGGCTGGAGGTTGGTACAATGAGCAGTTCTTC.

The J gene is TRBJ1-4, the V gene TRBV20-1; D remains ambiguous. Trimming took off 3 bases at V and 7 bases at J, with 6 bases between the two ends. Germline assignment: CDR1 DFQATT and CDR2 SNEGSKA (reference sequence). The CDR3 consists of 11 residues. As DNA, the CDR3 is TGCAGTGCTAGTGGCGGTGAAAAACTGTTTTTT. Translated, it gives CSASGGEKLFF.

This clonotype was detected many times. The V call is TRBV10-3, the J call TRBJ1-5; maybe TRBD1 (5 bases). The CDR3 is 16 residues long. Trimming took off 0 bases at V and 0 bases at J, with 9 bases between the two ends. Germline V gene lookup returns CDR1 ENHRY and CDR2 SYGVKD. CDR3 bases: TGTGCCATCAGTGAGTCGTGGGGGAATAGCAATCAGCCCCAGCATTTT. Residues: CAISESWGNSNQPQHF.

This clonotype was detected many times. This chain joins TRBV5-5 and TRBJ1-2, with TRBD1 identical over 7 bases. There are 13 residues in the CDR3. The trim removed 5 bases at V and 7 bases at J, leaving 8 bases unmatched. Germline V lookup: CDR1 SGHKS, CDR2 YYEKEE (reference sequence). CDR3 amino acids: CASSLTGVAGYTF. The CDR3 bases are TGTGCCAGCAGTCTCACAGGGGTCGCTGGCTACACCTTC.

This clonotype was observed a handful of times. J is TRBJ1-4 and V is TRBV4-3; perhaps TRBD1 as D (5 bases). The CDR3 extends over 15 amino acids. Germline V gene lookup returns CDR1 LGHNA and CDR2 YSLEER. The ends were cut back, 0 bases at V and 8 bases at J, with 13 bases in the middle. The CDR3 spells CASSQDRGGNEKLFF. In DNA form, the CDR3 reads TGCGCCAGCAGCCAAGATCGTGGGGGAAACGAAAAACTGTTTTTT.

The sample holds many counts of this clonotype. The chain uses TRBV5-1 and TRBJ2-3; D unresolved. The CDR3 has 13 residues. V lost 0 bases and J lost 4, with 6 bases in between. CDR1 SGHRS and CDR2 YFSETQ come from the germline V gene. CDR3 residues: CASSLVGPDTQYF. DNA of the CDR3: TGCGCCAGCAGCTTGGTAGGGCCAGATACGCAGTATTTT. Based on the CDR3 plus reference TRBV5-1 and TRBJ2-3, the full variable domain is KAGVTQTPRYLIKTRGQQVTLSCSPISGHRSVSWYQQTPGQGLQFLFEYFSETQRNKGNFPGRFSGRQFSNSRSEMNVSTLELGDSALYLCASSLVGPDTQYFGPGTRLTVL.

In this sample, this clonotype turned up many times. The chain joins TRBV28 to TRBJ1-3, with a weak D call TRBD1 (6 bases). This CDR3 comprises 16 residues. Per germline, CDR1 MDHEN and CDR2 SYDVKM. Trimming took 4 bases from V and 1 from J, leaving 14 bases between them. DNA of the CDR3: TGTGCCAGCAGTTCTTCCAGGGGCAGTTCTGGAAACACCATATATTTT. It translates to CASSSSRGSSGNTIYF.

This clonotype came up many times. The chain joins TRBV6-5 to TRBJ1-2; D not resolved. The V end was cut by 6 bases, the J end by 3 bases, with 14 bases between. The CDR3 covers 14 residues. Germline V gene data show CDR1 as MNHEY and CDR2 as SVGAGI. For the CDR3, the DNA is TGTGCCAGCAGCATTGCAGGAAAGGACTATGGCTACACCTTC. It is translated as CASSIAGKDYGYTF.

This clonotype was found many times. The genes are TRBV14 and TRBJ2-3; D uncertain. The CDR3 has 13 amino acids. The V and J ends lost 1 base and 6 bases respectively, with 8 bases between them. Per the germline V gene, CDR1 is SGHDN and CDR2 is FVKESK. CDR3 loop: CASSQGVLDTQYF. The CDR3 DNA follows: TGTGCCAGCAGCCAAGGAGTCCTGGATACGCAGTATTTT. The variable domain in full, with the rest retrieved from reference TRBV14 and TRBJ2-3, is EAGVTQFPSHSVIEKGQTVTLRCDPISGHDNLYWYRRVMGKEIKFLLHFVKESKQDESGMPNNRFLAERTGGTYSTLKVQPAELEDSGVYFCASSQGVLDTQYFGPGTRLTVL.

This clonotype was recorded many times. The chain is built from TRBV5-1 and TRBJ1-2, with 9 nucleotides matching TRBD1. CDR1 SGHRS and CDR2 YFSETQ come from the germline V gene. J was trimmed by 5 bases and V by 4 bases; bases with no gene match: 6. This CDR3 has 14 amino acids. The CDR3 reads CASSRADRGYGYTF. In DNA, the CDR3 is TGCGCCAGCAGCCGTGCCGACAGGGGGTATGGCTACACCTTC.

This clonotype occurred many times. The chain uses TRBV4-1 and TRBJ1-2; 7 bases are a match to TRBD1. V gave up 5 bases and J gave up 4 bases; unmatched junction bases: 4. The length of the CDR3 is 13 residues. Germline V lookup: CDR1 MGHRA, CDR2 YSYEKL. CDR3 region: CASSKTGLYGYTF. DNA for the CDR3: TGCGCCAGCAGCAAGACAGGGCTCTATGGCTACACCTTC.

This clonotype appeared many times. The chain combines TRBV5-1 with TRBJ2-3; 7 bases line up with TRBD1. CDR1 is SGHRS, CDR2 YFSETQ, per germline. The length of the CDR3 is 15 residues. The trim removed 4 bases at V and 0 bases at J, leaving 5 bases unmatched. CDR3 amino acids: CASSQPGGSTDTQYF. DNA for the CDR3: TGCGCCAGCAGCCAGCCAGGGGGAAGCACAGATACGCAGTATTTT.

This clonotype has at least ten counts. The J gene is TRBJ1-2, the V gene TRBV7-2; a weak D match, TRBD1 (6 bases). Germline V CDR1 and CDR2: SGHTA, FQGNSA. V lost 7 bases to trimming and J lost 1 base, with 19 bases between them. The CDR3 consists of 16 residues. CDR3 nucleotide sequence: TGTGCCAGCACCCTTACCTATACAGGGATTAACTATGGCTACACCTTC. It translates to CASTLTYTGINYGYTF.

The genes are TRBV20-1 and TRBJ1-1; D is uncertain. V lost 0 bases to trimming and J lost 5 bases, with 16 bases between them. The CDR3 is made up of 15 amino acids. Germline CDR1 reads DFQATT; CDR2 reads SNEGSKA (reference sequence). The CDR3 DNA is TGCAGTGCTAGAGATCCAGCAGAGACTGGGACTGAAGCTTTCTTT. Translated: CSARDPAETGTEAFF.

Many counts were recorded for this clonotype. The chain is built from TRBV28 and TRBJ2-3; TRBD2 aligns across 7 bases. Germline CDR1 is MDHEN and CDR2 is SYDVKM. CDR3 length: 16 amino acids. With 5 bases clipped from V and 5 bases from J, the junction kept 13 bases outside the gene matches. As DNA, the CDR3 is TGTGCCAGCAGTCTACCTGGGCGGGGGATGGAAGATACGCAGTATTTT. Translating it yields CASSLPGRGMEDTQYF. The variable domain in full, completed from reference TRBV28 and TRBJ2-3, reads DVKVTQSSRYLVKRTGEKVFLECVQDMDHENMFWYRQDPGLGLRLIYFSYDVKMKEKGDIPEGYSVSREKKERFSLILESASTNQTSMYLCASSLPGRGMEDTQYFGPGTRLTVL.

In its sample, this clonotype was seen many times. The chain recombines TRBV5-1 with TRBJ2-3; 9 nucleotides line up with TRBD1. This CDR3 region has 14 residues. Germline CDR1 is SGHRS and CDR2 is YFSETQ. V lost 4 bases to trimming and J lost 2 bases; unmatched junction nucleotides: 2. The CDR3 sequence: CASSGQGFTDTQYF. DNA for the CDR3: TGCGCCAGCAGCGGACAGGGGTTCACAGATACGCAGTATTTT.

This clonotype has at least ten counts. The J gene is TRBJ2-1, the V gene TRBV29-1; D ambiguous. Germline values: CDR1 SQVTM, CDR2 ANQGSEA. This CDR3 is 14 amino acids long. The CDR3 reads CSATVSITYNEQFF. The CDR3 DNA reads as TGCAGTGCGACGGTATCGATTACCTACAATGAGCAGTTCTTC.

This clonotype has at least ten counts. The chain has TRBV9 and TRBJ2-7; TRBD2 agrees at 7 bases. Germline V lookup: CDR1 SGDLS, CDR2 YYNGEE. The CDR3 contains 16 residues. Germline trimming cut 4 bases from V and 5 bases from J; bases unmatched to any gene: 15. The CDR3 sequence: CASSPHVSGTMNEQYF. The CDR3 DNA is TGTGCCAGCAGCCCACACGTCTCCGGGACTATGAACGAGCAGTACTTC.